One sample yielded the 23 T cell receptor beta chains listed below, sequenced in a study of CD8+ T cells in alopecia areata. Extracted from the samples, RNA was reverse transcribed into cDNA to serve as the sequencing template. This table comes from immunoSEQ multiplex PCR, and its TCRdb copy is limited to in-frame clones, with some not included. The repertoire holds 200,000 to 250,000 clones, with 43% as singletons. Specified treatment: oral pan-JAK inhibitor, 5-10 mg twice daily. Here the sequenced sample was CD4+ T cells sorted from blood, taken around week 37, from a patient treated with tofacitinib. The receptor set was obtained from a human donor with alopecia areata.

V and J are TRBV2 and TRBJ2-7; D may be TRBD2 (5 bases). The CDR3 length is 14 residues. Trimming removed 4 bases from V and 6 bases from J, with 16 bases in between. Germline values: CDR1 SNHLY, CDR2 FYNNEI. The CDR3 sequence: CASSGGSRTSEQYF. In DNA form, the CDR3 reads TGTGCCAGCAGTGGAGGGTCCCGAACCTCCGAGCAGTACTTC.

The chain employs TRBV10-3 and TRBJ2-4; D is perhaps TRBD2 (6 bases). Germline CDR1 and CDR2: ENHRY and SYGVKD. The CDR3 extends over 12 amino acids. The ends were cut back, 10 bases at V and 8 bases at J, with 15 bases in the middle. The CDR3 sequence: CASGLEGYIQYF. The CDR3 DNA follows: TGTGCCAGTGGACTGGAGGGGTACATTCAGTACTTC.

The V call is TRBV19, the J call TRBJ2-1; 7 nucleotides match TRBD1. The trim removed 5 bases at V and 4 bases at J, leaving 11 bases unmatched. CDR1 LNHDA and CDR2 SQIVND come from the germline V gene (reference sequence). The CDR3 totals 16 residues. The DNA of the CDR3 is TGTGCCAGTAGTCCAGCACACAGGGGCTTTTACAATGAGCAGTTCTTC. This codes for CASSPAHRGFYNEQFF. Full variable domain (missing parts from reference TRBV19 and TRBJ2-1): DGGITQSPKYLFRKEGQNVTLSCEQNLNHDAMYWYRQDPGQGLRLIYYSQIVNDFQKGDIAEGYSVSREKKESFPLTVTSAQKNPTAFYLCASSPAHRGFYNEQFFGPGTRLTVL.

The rearrangement links TRBV7-9 to TRBJ1-5, with TRBD1 matching over 10 bases. From germline, CDR1 is SEHNR and CDR2 FQNEAQ (reference sequence). This CDR3 is 13 amino acids long. Trimming cost V 4 bases and J 7 bases; bases outside gene matches: 1. CDR3 in DNA: TGTGCCAGCAGCTCGACAGGGGGCCAGCCCCAGCATTTT. It yields the protein CASSSTGGQPQHF.

This clone was counted between two and nine times. V usage is TRBV30 and J usage is TRBJ2-7; 7 bases map to TRBD1. The CDR3 totals 14 residues. Trimming at V came to 0 bases and at J to 2 bases, leaving 4 bases not matched to a gene. CDR1 is GTSNPN, CDR2 SVGIG, per germline (reference sequence). The CDR3 bases are TGTGCCTGGAGTGTAGGTGGGACAGCCTACGAGCAGTACTTC. Protein sequence: CAWSVGGTAYEQYF.

The chain joins TRBV6-5 to TRBJ2-6; the D is unclear. The germline CDR1 and CDR2 sequences are MNHEY and SVGAGI. The length of the CDR3 is 15 residues. V lost 0 bases, J lost 4 bases, and 7 bases lay in between. CDR3 residues: CASSYSFSGANVLTF. DNA for the CDR3: TGTGCCAGCAGTTACTCCTTCTCAGGGGCCAACGTCCTGACTTTC.

The CDR3, as DNA: TGTGCCAGCAGCTTAGTGTCGAGGCTAGCGGGACCTTCGGAGCAGTTCTTC. This sequence encodes CASSLVSRLAGPSEQFF. The V call is TRBV7-2, the J call TRBJ2-1, with 9 nucleotides matching TRBD2. The CDR3 spans 17 residues. The V gene's germline CDR1 is SGHTA and CDR2 FQGNSA. J lost 10 bases, V lost 1 base, and 14 bases had no gene match. Drawing the rest from reference TRBV7-2 and TRBJ2-1, the complete variable domain is GAGVSQSPSNKVTEKGKDVELRCDPISGHTALYWYRQSLGQGLEFLIYFQGNSAPDKSGLPSDRFSAERTGGSVSTLTIQRTQQEDSAVYLCASSLVSRLAGPSEQFFGPGTRLTVL.

This clone was seen a few times. The chain uses TRBV29-1 and TRBJ1-1, with D possibly being TRBD1 (6 bases). The length of the CDR3 is 12 residues. Trimming stripped 7 bases from V and 11 bases from J, with 20 bases between. In germline, CDR1 is SQVTM, CDR2 ANQGSEA. As DNA, the CDR3 is TGCAGCGCAAGGGCCACAGGGTCGCTGGCTTTCTTT. Protein: CSARATGSLAFF.

This clone was seen more than once but under ten times. The rearrangement uses TRBV9 and TRBJ2-7; TRBD1 agrees at 7 bases. The CDR3 totals 15 residues. The germline V gene has CDR1 SGDLS and CDR2 YYNGEE. The V and J ends lost 4 bases and 0 bases, in that order; junction bases with no gene match: 7. For the CDR3, the DNA is TGTGCCAGCAGCCCCGGGACAGATCACTCCTACGAGCAGTACTTC. The encoded protein is CASSPGTDHSYEQYF. Complete variable domain (other parts from reference TRBV9 and TRBJ2-7): DSGVTQTPKHLITATGQRVTLRCSPRSGDLSVYWYQQSLDQGLQFLIQYYNGEERAKGNILERFSAQQFPDLHSELNLSSLELGDSALYFCASSPGTDHSYEQYFGPGTRLTVT.

With respect to this clone: The same CDR3 arises from other DNA sequences in this sample as well. This rearrangement joins TRBV15 to TRBJ2-1; D might be TRBD2 (5 bases). This CDR3 is built from 14 residues. Trimming removed 1 base at V and 1 base at J, with 5 bases between. CDR1 LNHNV and CDR2 YYDKDF come from the germline V gene (reference sequence). The CDR3: CATSRAGSYNEQFF. CDR3 sequence (DNA): TGTGCCACCAGCAGAGCGGGATCCTACAATGAGCAGTTCTTC. The whole variable domain, remainder taken from reference TRBV15 and TRBJ2-1, is DAMVIQNPRYQVTQFGKPVTLSCSQTLNHNVMYWYQQKSSQAPKLLFHYYDKDFNNEADTPDNFQSRRPNTSFCFLDIRSPGLGDTAMYLCATSRAGSYNEQFFGPGTRLTVL.

CDR3 DNA: TGTGCCAGCAGTGGGACTAGGGGTTTTGCCTACGAGCAGTACTTC. It encodes CASSGTRGFAYEQYF. The rearrangement links TRBV6-5 to TRBJ2-7; TRBD2 aligns across 8 bases. V trimming: 5 bases; J trimming: 2 bases; junction bases outside the gene matches: 8. The germline V gene encodes CDR1 MNHEY and CDR2 SVGAGI. CDR3 size: 15 residues.

This clone appeared a few times. The rearrangement uses TRBV6-1 and TRBJ2-3; 7 bases agree with TRBD1. The germline V gene has CDR1 MNHNS and CDR2 SASEGT. V dropped 4 bases and J dropped 6; count of bases not matched to a gene: 7. The CDR3 totals 14 residues. The CDR3 here is CASSGDSRKDTQYF. The DNA of the CDR3 is TGTGCCAGCAGTGGGGACAGTCGAAAGGATACGCAGTATTTT.

The genes are TRBV29-1 and TRBJ2-1; D is undetermined. V shed 2 bases and J shed 4 bases, with 18 bases lying between them. The CDR3 contains 16 residues. Germline lookup yields CDR1 SQVTM and CDR2 ANQGSEA. The CDR3 nucleotides read TGCAGCGTTGAAACGGGTCATCGTTTTTTATACAATGAGCAGTTCTTC. Encoded protein: CSVETGHRFLYNEQFF.

The V call is TRBV15, the J call TRBJ1-2; tentative D call: TRBD1 (5 bases). Germline assignment: CDR1 LNHNV and CDR2 YYDKDF (reference sequence). This CDR3 is built from 15 residues. V gave up 0 bases and J gave up 5 bases, with 13 bases separating them. Written as DNA, the CDR3 is TGTGCCACCAGCAGAGAGGGCAACCGGGGGTATGGCTACACCTTC. Amino acid sequence: CATSREGNRGYGYTF.

The J gene is TRBJ1-4, the V gene TRBV29-1, with 9 bases matching TRBD1. Looked up from germline, CDR1 is SQVTM and CDR2 is ANQGSEA. With V trimmed by 6 bases and J by 8 bases, 10 bases remained unmatched. The CDR3 has 14 residues. This chain's CDR3 is CSVQRDRVEEKLFF. The CDR3 DNA reads TGCAGCGTCCAAAGGGACAGGGTGGAGGAAAAACTGTTTTTT.

In its sample, this clone was seen a few times. J is TRBJ2-2 and V is TRBV14, with 10 bases lining up with TRBD2. The CDR3 covers 17 residues. V was pared by 4 bases and J by 6 bases, with 11 bases of the junction left unmatched. Germline assignment: CDR1 SGHDN and CDR2 FVKESK. The CDR3 DNA reads TGTGCCAGCAGCCCTGAGCTAGCGGGAGTTGGTGCCGGGGAGCTGTTTTTT. It is translated as CASSPELAGVGAGELFF.

The chain recombines TRBV5-1 with TRBJ2-5; no firm D call. The CDR3 consists of 14 residues. Germline values: CDR1 SGHRS, CDR2 YFSETQ. Deletions cut 3 bases from V and 2 bases from J, with 11 bases between. The CDR3 is CASSWAWDQETQYF. The CDR3 coding sequence is TGCGCCAGCAGCTGGGCTTGGGATCAAGAGACCCAGTACTTC.

The chain combines TRBV12-5 with TRBJ2-1; D unclear. V was trimmed by 1 base and J by 0 bases, leaving 10 bases between them. The germline V gene has CDR1 LGHNT and CDR2 FRNRAP. CDR3 length equals 16 residues. This CDR3 is CASGLAYASSYNEQFF. The CDR3 bases are TGTGCTAGTGGTTTGGCTTACGCTAGCTCCTACAATGAGCAGTTCTTC. Complete variable domain (other parts from reference TRBV12-5 and TRBJ2-1): DARVTQTPRHKVTEMGQEVTMRCQPILGHNTVFWYRQTMMQGLELLAYFRNRAPLDDSGMPKDRFSAEMPDATLATLKIQPSEPRDSAVYFCASGLAYASSYNEQFFGPGTRLTVL.

This clone came up a few times. The gene calls are TRBV7-2 and TRBJ2-1, with 12 bases aligning to TRBD2. Trimming removed 5 bases from V and 8 bases from J; junction bases left unmatched: 10. Germline CDR1 and CDR2: SGHTA and FQGNSA. The CDR3 has 16 residues. CDR3 amino acids: CASSPEGLAGGDEQFF. Written as DNA, the CDR3 is TGTGCCAGCAGCCCAGAGGGGCTAGCGGGAGGGGATGAGCAGTTCTTC.

The V gene is TRBV7-9, the J gene TRBJ2-2; the D is unclear. Germline lookup yields CDR1 SEHNR and CDR2 FQNEAQ (reference sequence). The CDR3 totals 15 residues. The germline V and J ends were trimmed by 3 bases and 1 base, with 9 bases remaining between them. CDR3 loop: CASSLVTGNTGELFF. CDR3 sequence (DNA): TGTGCCAGCAGCTTGGTTACCGGGAACACCGGGGAGCTGTTTTTT.

The chain employs TRBV28 and TRBJ2-4; maybe TRBD2 (5 bases). The CDR3 consists of 15 residues. The germline V gene has CDR1 MDHEN and CDR2 SYDVKM. Trimming took 4 bases from V and 0 from J, leaving 10 bases between them. In nucleotides, the CDR3 is TGTGCCAGCAGTTCCCCGGGAATAGCCAAAAACATTCAGTACTTC. This sequence encodes CASSSPGIAKNIQYF. Full variable domain (outside the CDR3, taken from reference TRBV28 and TRBJ2-4): DVKVTQSSRYLVKRTGEKVFLECVQDMDHENMFWYRQDPGLGLRLIYFSYDVKMKEKGDIPEGYSVSREKKERFSLILESASTNQTSMYLCASSSPGIAKNIQYFGAGTRLSVL.

CDR3 bases: TGTGCCTGGAGTGTTTCCGGGTATAGCACAGATACGCAGTATTTT. Amino acid sequence: CAWSVSGYSTDTQYF. The V call is TRBV30, the J call TRBJ2-3; D remains unclear. Per the germline V gene, CDR1 is GTSNPN and CDR2 is SVGIG (reference sequence). V dropped 0 bases and J dropped 0 bases, with 10 bases sitting between them. The CDR3 extends over 15 amino acids. The complete variable domain, with remaining parts taken from reference TRBV30 and TRBJ2-3, reads SQTIHQWPATLVQPVGSPLSLECTVEGTSNPNLYWYRQAAGRGLQLLFYSVGIGQISSEVPQNLSASRPQDRQFILSSKKLLLSDSGFYLCAWSVSGYSTDTQYFGPGTRLTVL.

V is TRBV27 and J is TRBJ1-2; perhaps TRBD1 as D (6 bases). This CDR3 contains 14 residues. Germline assignment: CDR1 MNHEY and CDR2 SMNVEV (reference sequence). V gave up 5 bases and J gave up 4 bases, with 14 bases separating them. CDR3 nucleotide sequence: TGTGCCAGCAGTCCAGGGACAACCCTCTATGGCTACACCTTC. It codes for CASSPGTTLYGYTF.